One T cell receptor beta chain is described in this entry. It has no known antigen specificity. Base qualities are not provided; no much larger clone lies one nucleotide away. The source of the sample is a study of cytomegalovirus exposure and HLA in healthy donors (TCRdb year 2017). For context, the study as a whole: An earlier analysis of approximately 640 of the donors reported 276 Gb of sequence data and about 100 million unique TCR beta sequences from some 180 million T cells. An early release that covered about 600 HLA-typed donors contained about 300 gigabases of sequencing data and tens of millions of unique TCR sequences. Of the 300 to 500 genotyped donors, 75% to 85% were placed in the genetic ancestry cluster associated with self-reported Caucasian donors. The aim of the study was to test whether cataloging public T cell receptors could identify signatures of past pathogen exposure. Using immunosequencing, the study profiled T cell repertoires from about 620 subjects and related those repertoires to cytomegalovirus serostatus. Along with the roughly 700-subject first cohort, a separate validation cohort of roughly 110 different subjects was used. To predict cytomegalovirus infection status, the study brought together high-throughput TCR immunosequencing, statistical association of individual TCRs with disease status, and machine learning. A later analysis re-analyzed previously published TCR beta repertoires from about 600 donors and added high-resolution HLA genotyping to study TCR occurrence patterns. Rather than drawing on any new phenotypic data, the later analysis identified candidate immune exposures from TCR beta sequences and the way those sequences occurred across donors. In an earlier analysis of 500 to 650 of the donors, high-throughput TCR beta sequencing was used to judge whether each TCR beta V gene segment behaved as functional or pseudogenic. Donor age, sex, ethnicity and CMV serostatus were compiled together with the repertoire data. A later genetic analysis used genome-wide SNP genotypes for about 65% of the roughly 700 donors, treating that subset as a discovery cohort. Every discovery cohort repertoire had been produced on one sequencing platform. HLA typing included class I and class II loci at four-digit resolution. The number of donors typed differed by locus, with about 629-630 for A, B, C, DRB1 and DQB1, about 500 for DQA1, 600 to 610 for DPA1, and around 430 for DPB1. Five DR-DQ haplotypes were handled as single units for association and clustering, since linkage in the cohort was strong. Among about 370 genotyped donors of the cohort, an average of approximately 220,000 unique TCR beta nucleotide sequences was sequenced per donor, of which about 19% were non-productive.

Trimming at the junction amounts to 5 bases on V and 4 bases on J, and the germline ends lie 18 bases apart. The CDR3 sequence holds 16 residues, the cysteine and phenylalanine included. The CDR3 DNA has 48 bases and is translated from base 1. As encoded in the germline V gene (reference sequence), CDR1 is MNHEY while CDR2 is SMNVEV. The cohort comprised around 690 healthy bone marrow donors. Cohort members were all nominally healthy when sampled, although unrecorded immune exposures were likely present. The donor was CMV seropositive and was included in the group of 250 to 300 seropositive cohort members. Each donor provided a peripheral blood sample, and peripheral blood mononuclear cells were used for TCR beta sequencing. The Qiagen DNeasy Blood Extraction Kit was used to extract genomic DNA from the blood cell samples. The library was prepared using the immunoSEQ multiplex PCR assay. The multiplex PCR relied on a mix of 60 forward primers for TCR Vbeta segments and 13 reverse primers for TCR Jbeta segments. The CDR3 region of rearranged TCR beta genes was amplified from genomic DNA with a multiplex PCR assay. The amplified TCR beta libraries were sequenced on the Illumina HiSeq System as 87-base-pair reads. As for how the authors treated the data: A later analysis counted approximately 74 million unique TCR beta chains across the roughly 700 repertoires, and 10 million to 12 million of these chains were shared by at least two donors. Raw reads were error-corrected and collapsed into unique sequences by a nearest-neighbor algorithm in which closely related sequences were merged to remove PCR and sequencing errors. Alignment of CDR3 sequences to IMGT reference sequences was used to assign V, D and J gene segments. Each retained sequence needed at least a six-nucleotide match to both a V gene segment and a J gene segment. Rearrangements were called productive when the CDR3 lacked stop codons and stayed in frame with V and J; all others were non-productive. Following IMGT convention, CDR3 was defined as the stretch from the second conserved V-encoded cysteine to the conserved J-encoded phenylalanine. The earlier analysis of about 620 of the donors excluded sequences that lacked an unambiguous match to a single V gene segment. An earlier analysis of a few hundred of the donors classified V segments as functional when productive rearrangements were above 56.7% and as segregating when the standard deviation between donors was above 5%. To diagnose cytomegalovirus status from the catalog of TCR beta chain sequences, a statistical classification framework was built. In a later analysis, V and J genes were assigned by comparing TCR nucleotide sequences against IMGT/GENE-DB human TR gene sequences. A later analysis assigned CDR3 sequences and most-parsimonious VDJ recombination scenarios with the TCRdist pipeline. In a later analysis, each TCR beta chain was defined by its CDR3 amino acid sequence together with its V-gene family, and reads without a unique V-gene family were excluded. To address suspected cross-contamination and a sequencing artifact, a later analysis removed over 500 highly shared, low-generation-probability nucleotide sequences. A later analysis calculated a clonal expansion index for each public chain from normalized within-repertoire ranks of inferred template counts. In a later analysis, generation probabilities were computed using a VDJ recombination model fitted to out-of-frame rearrangements, and the results were checked against IGoR. A later analysis scored TCR-TCR, TCR-HLA and TCR-CMV co-occurrence with hypergeometric tests, applying a repertoire-size bias correction to TCR pairs. In a later analysis, false discovery rates were estimated by permuting HLA or CMV assignments 20 times. In a later analysis, co-occurring TCRs were grouped using DBSCAN, with TCRdist sequence similarity added in when clustering inside HLA-allele-positive subsets. Repertoires with fewer than 30,000 or more than 120,000 public chains, plus five repertoires with anomalous nucleotide sharing, were excluded from co-occurrence clustering. TCRdb took this table from immuneACCESS and kept in-frame rearrangements with V and J called. Such tables lack part of the clones; where checked against another copy, unresolved V genes explain under half of the gap, and the rest is unexplained. That table gives V, J and clone size, and the DNA gave D and trimming. The sample contains 150,000 or so clones, about 80% of them found a single time. The ten top clones hold less than 1.5% of the sample.

Results the study describes overall, beyond this receptor: The classifier was reported to diagnose cytomegalovirus status with high specificity and sensitivity in both the original and validation cohorts. V-gene and J-gene trimming of TCR beta chains was associated with a missense DCLRE1C variant in a later genetic analysis, and the association was replicated in an independent cohort. When HLA alleles, especially DR and DQ, strongly co-occurred, TCR associations were difficult to assign to individual alleles. According to a later analysis, parvovirus B19, influenza, CMV and Epstein-Barr virus appeared linked to several top co-occurrence clusters. Only TCR beta chains were sequenced in this cohort, and the absence of alpha or paired-chain data limited detectable features. Most TCR sequences were observed very rarely across donors, whereas some public TCRs were present in many individuals. Broadly in line with IMGT annotations, most TCR beta V segments showed up in productive rearrangements about 87% or about 30% of the time in an earlier analysis of several hundred of the donors. A later analysis found that most CMV-associated TCR beta chains appeared HLA-restricted, with HLA associations seemingly driven largely by CMV exposure. Some IMGT-functional V segments, including TRBV6-2 and TRBV6-3, could not be distinguished by the 87-base-pair reads and were therefore excluded. Immune exposure information for the cohort was limited to CMV serostatus. In a later genetic analysis, fewer N-insertions in productive TCRs were reported among donors in an Asian-associated ancestry cluster than the roughly 700-donor mean. According to the authors, the approach could potentially be generalized to other disease states and immunological phenotypes. The sequencing pipeline was judged likely to have produced a cluster of highly shared sequence variants as a technical artifact. A further reported finding was that TCR beta sequences accurately predicted the HLA-A and HLA-B alleles for most subjects in the first cohort. Correlated functional status among segregating V segments might reflect linkage disequilibrium, but an unknown experimental factor could not be ruled out. In a later analysis, around 17,000 TCR beta sequences were associated with specific HLA alleles at a false discovery rate of 0.05. Because HLA typing was missing for some donors at each locus, association tests included only the typed subset. In a later analysis, TCR association rates were found to vary across HLA loci, with the most associated TCRs seen for DRB1 alleles and the fewest for HLA-C alleles. A few of the identified cytomegalovirus-associated TCR beta chains were confirmed in vitro to be specific for cytomegalovirus antigens. Compared with equally common non-associated chains, HLA-associated TCR beta chains in a later analysis were more clonally expanded and had lower generation probabilities. The study gave a list of over 150 TCR beta chains associated with cytomegalovirus. Presence/absence analyses assumed roughly uniform sequencing depth across donors, an assumption that may not hold. Because counts were too low, around 18 rarely observed V segments, including chromosome 9 orphons, were left out of the earlier analysis of about 620 of the donors.

The receptor comes from a man aged 25 to 40 in good health and CMV-seropositive. The chain is made from TRBV27 and TRBJ2-1; the D segment cannot be called with confidence. Material for sequencing was PBMCs. The nucleotide sequence is given as TGTGCCAGCAGTCCCTCGGCCCCACTCGGGTACAATGAGCAGTTCTTC. Its translation reads: CASSPSAPLGYNEQFF.